Below are 4 T cell receptor beta chains sequenced from a single sample in a study of tumor-infiltrating lymphocytes in primary liver carcinoma. Joint extraction of RNA and DNA used roughly 19-32 mg of bulk tissue that was unsorted. Constant-region priming of about 500 ng total RNA yielded TCR beta cDNA. Construction of TCR beta libraries relied on three successive nested multiplex PCR rounds employing slightly modified ARM-PCR. In the first two PCR rounds, TRBV1-TRBV30 forward primers were paired with a C-beta reverse primer, and each round lasted approximately 10 cycles. TCRdb analysed the multiplex PCR reads with MiXCR anew, one entry per CDR3 protein. The sample consists of about 120,000 distinct CDR3 sequences, roughly 75% of them appearing once. Sequencing was carried out using tumor-adjacent normal liver tissue. The receptors stem from a woman aged 60-75 years with primary liver carcinoma and hepatitis B virus infection.

With respect to this clonotype: This CDR3 fails to terminate in the conserved phenylalanine or tryptophan, so it likely reflects a read error. The rearrangement joins TRBV12-3 or TRBV12-4 to TRBJ1-4, with TRBD1 matching 8 bases. The CDR3 covers 15 residues. Germline trimming cut 6 bases from V and 2 bases from J; bases unmatched to any gene: 5. The CDR3 is CASSPGQDTNEKLFC. The CDR3 DNA reads as TGTGCCAGCAGCCCGGGACAGGATACTAATGAAAAACTGTTTTGT.

The chain uses TRBV28 and TRBJ2-5, with 10 bases fitting TRBD1. Germline loops: CDR1 MDHEN, CDR2 SYDVKM. The CDR3 is 16 residues long. V shed 6 bases, J shed 4 bases, and the junction held 11 bases outside the gene matches. The CDR3 nucleotides are TGTGCCAGCAGGAATCAATGGACAGGGGGAATAGAGACCCAGTACTTC. It translates to CASRNQWTGGIETQYF.

Notes on this clonotype: The CDR3 end shows no conserved phenylalanine or tryptophan, and so a read error is likely. The chain recombines TRBV6-5 with TRBJ2-5; D unclear. The germline gives CDR1 MNHEY, CDR2 SVGAGI. The CDR3 has 13 residues. The CDR3 here is CASSYRLQETQYL. The CDR3 nucleotides are TGTGCCAGCAGTTACAGATTACAAGAGACACAGTACTTA.

This clonotype was found many times. This rearrangement joins TRBV6-6 to TRBJ2-2; TRBD1 or TRBD2 may be the D gene (6 bases each). The ends were cut back, 0 bases at V and 6 bases at J, with 11 bases in the middle. Germline CDR1 reads MNHNY; CDR2 reads SVGAGI (reference sequence). The CDR3 runs to 15 residues. DNA for the CDR3: TGTGCCAGCAGTTACTCCGGGGGCGTAGCCGGGGAGCTGTTTTTT. It is translated as CASSYSGGVAGELFF.